These 9 T cell receptor beta chains were all obtained from the same sample, sequenced in a study of cytomegalovirus exposure and HLA in healthy donors. The assay was immunoSEQ multiplex PCR, and TCRdb's table has in-frame clones only and misses some. The sample records 130,000 to 150,000 clones, about 87% being singletons. The sequenced sample was PBMCs. The receptors come from a woman in her twenties or thirties in good health and CMV-seropositive.

There are a few counts of this clone. V gene TRBV5-1 combines with J gene TRBJ2-7; weak D call: TRBD1 (6 bases). The CDR3 spans 14 residues. In germline, CDR1 is SGHRS, CDR2 YFSETQ. With 4 bases removed from V and 2 bases from J, the gap between germline ends came to 13 bases. CDR3 DNA sequence: TGCGCCAGCAGCCCGTCGACAGGAACCTACGAGCAGTACTTC. It yields the protein CASSPSTGTYEQYF.

The chain is built from TRBV5-4 and TRBJ2-7; 14 bases map to TRBD2. Per the germline V gene, CDR1 is SGHNT and CDR2 is YYREEE (reference sequence). The CDR3 sequence is 17 residues long. The trim removed 4 bases at V and 4 bases at J, leaving 10 bases unmatched. The DNA for the CDR3 is TGTGCCAGCAGCCCGGGACTAGCGGGAGAGGCTCGGTACGAGCAGTACTTC. Its protein is CASSPGLAGEARYEQYF.

This rearrangement joins TRBV6-4 to TRBJ2-7, with TRBD1 identical over 11 bases. CDR1 is MRHNA and CDR2 is SNTAGT in the germline V gene. Unmatched junction bases numbered 7, after V lost 5 bases and J lost 4 bases. The CDR3 totals 15 residues. The CDR3 protein is CASSRSGTGGYEQYF. CDR3 DNA sequence: TGTGCCAGCAGTCGATCCGGGACAGGGGGATACGAGCAGTACTTC.

This chain uses TRBV25-1 with TRBJ1-4, with TRBD1 matching 7 bases. CDR3 length equals 17 residues. V shed 0 bases, J shed 0 bases, and the junction held 4 bases outside the gene matches. Germline loops: CDR1 MGHDK, CDR2 SYGVNS. The CDR3, as DNA: TGTGCCAGCAGTGAATATCAGACAGGGTCAACTAATGAAAAACTGTTTTTT. Its translation: CASSEYQTGSTNEKLFF.

The rearrangement joins TRBV27 to TRBJ2-1; TRBD2 agrees at 9 bases. The CDR3 runs to 14 residues. Germline loops: CDR1 MNHEY, CDR2 SMNVEV (reference sequence). V was clipped by 3 bases and J by 9 bases; unmatched bases: 6. Written as DNA, the CDR3 is TGTGCCAGCAGTTTGGCGGGAGGGCCTCTTGAGCAGTTCTTC. Its translation: CASSLAGGPLEQFF.

This clone appeared a single time. V usage is TRBV9 and J usage is TRBJ2-1, with a tentative D call TRBD2 (6 bases). Trimming stripped 1 base from V and 0 bases from J, with 11 bases between. Germline CDR1 is SGDLS and CDR2 is YYNGEE. This CDR3 spans 16 amino acids. The chain's CDR3 is CASSVSGVLSYNEQFF. The CDR3 nucleotides read TGTGCCAGCAGCGTATCGGGGGTTCTCTCCTACAATGAGCAGTTCTTC. The complete variable domain, with remaining parts taken from reference TRBV9 and TRBJ2-1, reads DSGVTQTPKHLITATGQRVTLRCSPRSGDLSVYWYQQSLDQGLQFLIQYYNGEERAKGNILERFSAQQFPDLHSELNLSSLELGDSALYFCASSVSGVLSYNEQFFGPGTRLTVL.

V usage is TRBV2 and J usage is TRBJ1-6; 9 positions agree with TRBD1. The J segment lost 7 bases and the V segment lost 4 bases, leaving 5 bases of the junction unmatched. The germline V gene encodes CDR1 SNHLY and CDR2 FYNNEI. This CDR3 is built from 15 residues. CDR3 in DNA: TGTGCCAGCAGTGGGTACAGGGGGCGGAATTCACCCCTCCACTTT. This gives the protein CASSGYRGRNSPLHF.

This chain links TRBV6-5 with TRBJ1-5, with 10 bases that match TRBD1. The germline gives CDR1 MNHEY, CDR2 SVGAGI. This CDR3 region has 14 residues. The junction had 5 bases not matched to a gene; V was cut back by 6 bases and J by 6 bases. As DNA, the CDR3 is TGTGCCAGCAGCGACAGGGGGCAAAGTCAGCCCCAGCATTTT. The encoded protein is CASSDRGQSQPQHF.

A few counts support this clone. V gene TRBV5-1 combines with J gene TRBJ2-1; 7 bases agree with TRBD1. V was clipped by 0 bases and J by 2 bases; unmatched bases: 8. Germline-derived CDR1 and CDR2 are SGHRS and YFSETQ. The CDR3 spans 17 residues. The DNA of the CDR3 is TGCGCCAGCAGCTTGGAATCAACAGGGGCACCCTACAATGAGCAGTTCTTC. Protein product: CASSLESTGAPYNEQFF.